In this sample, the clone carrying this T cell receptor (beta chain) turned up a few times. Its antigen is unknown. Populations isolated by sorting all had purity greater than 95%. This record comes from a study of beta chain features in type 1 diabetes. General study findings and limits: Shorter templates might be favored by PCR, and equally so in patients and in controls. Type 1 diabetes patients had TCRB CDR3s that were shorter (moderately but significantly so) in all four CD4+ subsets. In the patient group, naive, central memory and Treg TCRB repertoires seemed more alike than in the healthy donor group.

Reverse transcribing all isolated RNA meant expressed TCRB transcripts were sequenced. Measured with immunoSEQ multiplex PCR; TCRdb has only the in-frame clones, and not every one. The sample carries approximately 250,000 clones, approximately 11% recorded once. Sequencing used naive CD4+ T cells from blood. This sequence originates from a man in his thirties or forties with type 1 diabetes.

The chain's CDR3 is CASSQCGREFTDTQYF. The CDR3 DNA is TGCGCCAGCAGTCAATGCGGCAGGGAATTCACAGATACGCAGTATTTT. The chain couples TRBV23-1 to TRBJ2-3, with TRBD1 as a possible D gene (5 bases). TRBV23-1 is placed among ORFs of uncertain function. This CDR3 is 16 amino acids long. V lost 1 base and J 2 bases, leaving 13 bases between the germline ends.